This entry describes one T cell receptor (beta chain). This entry comes from a study of cytomegalovirus exposure and HLA in healthy donors. Primers for the PCR totalled 60 Vbeta and 13 Jbeta. Sequencing was performed with immunoSEQ multiplex PCR; in TCRdb, only in-frame clones are kept and a portion is missing. The data hold more than 90,000 clones, with about 80% observed a single time. Sequenced sample: PBMCs. The sequence was collected from a man aged 40-50 years in good health and CMV-seronegative.

This chain's CDR3 is CASSWSSDYGYTF. The CDR3 bases are TGCGCCAGCAGCTGGAGCAGTGACTATGGCTACACCTTC. The chain links TRBV5-1 to TRBJ1-2; unclear D gene. The length of the CDR3 is 13 residues. V shed 3 bases and J shed 3 bases, with 9 bases lying between them. Looked up from germline, CDR1 is SGHRS and CDR2 is YFSETQ.